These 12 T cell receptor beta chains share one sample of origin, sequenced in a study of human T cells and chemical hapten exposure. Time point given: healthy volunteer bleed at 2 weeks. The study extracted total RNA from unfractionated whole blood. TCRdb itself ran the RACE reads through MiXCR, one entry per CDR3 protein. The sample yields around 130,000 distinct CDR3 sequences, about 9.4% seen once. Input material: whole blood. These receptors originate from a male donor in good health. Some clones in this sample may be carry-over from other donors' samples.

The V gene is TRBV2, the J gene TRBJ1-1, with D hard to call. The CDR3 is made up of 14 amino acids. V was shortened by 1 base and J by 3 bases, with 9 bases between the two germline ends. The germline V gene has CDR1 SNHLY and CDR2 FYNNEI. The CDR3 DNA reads TGTGCCAGCAGTGAAGACGATCGGGACACTGAAGCTTTCTTT. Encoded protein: CASSEDDRDTEAFF.

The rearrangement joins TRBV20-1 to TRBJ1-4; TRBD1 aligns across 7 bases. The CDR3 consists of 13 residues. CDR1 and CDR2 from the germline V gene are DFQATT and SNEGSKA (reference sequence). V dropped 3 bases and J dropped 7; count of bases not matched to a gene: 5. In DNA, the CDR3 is TGCAGTGCTAGGGAACAGGGGAGTGAAAAACTGTTTTTT. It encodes CSAREQGSEKLFF.

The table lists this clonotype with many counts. The CDR3 reads CASSPWTGGPGTDTQYF. DNA of the CDR3: TGCGCCAGCAGCCCCTGGACAGGGGGCCCTGGCACAGATACGCAGTATTTT. The V gene is TRBV5-1, the J gene TRBJ2-3; 11 bases are a match to TRBD1. The CDR3 is 17 amino acids. V lost 4 bases to trimming and J lost 1 base; unmatched junction nucleotides: 8. From germline, CDR1 is SGHRS and CDR2 YFSETQ.

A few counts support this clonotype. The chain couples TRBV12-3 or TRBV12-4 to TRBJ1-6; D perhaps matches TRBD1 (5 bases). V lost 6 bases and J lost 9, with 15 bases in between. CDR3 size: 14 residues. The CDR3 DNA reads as TGTGCCAGCAGGGAAGGACTAAGGGGTTCACCCCTCCACTTT. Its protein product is CASREGLRGSPLHF.

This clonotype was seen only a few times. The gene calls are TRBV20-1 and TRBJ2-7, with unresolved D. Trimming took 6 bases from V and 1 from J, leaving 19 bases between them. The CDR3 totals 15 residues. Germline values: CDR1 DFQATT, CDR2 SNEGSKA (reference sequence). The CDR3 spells CSASLVGSPSYEQYF. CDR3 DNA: TGCAGTGCGTCCCTCGTCGGCTCCCCATCCTACGAGCAGTACTTC.

This chain's CDR3 is CATVLAGRDEQFF. Here the CDR3 DNA reads TGTGCCACCGTACTAGCGGGACGGGATGAGCAGTTCTTC. V and J are TRBV10-3 and TRBJ2-1; 10 bases are shared with TRBD2. The CDR3 length is 13 residues. V gave up 10 bases and J gave up 8 bases; unmatched junction bases: 8. Germline V gene data show CDR1 as ENHRY and CDR2 as SYGVKD.

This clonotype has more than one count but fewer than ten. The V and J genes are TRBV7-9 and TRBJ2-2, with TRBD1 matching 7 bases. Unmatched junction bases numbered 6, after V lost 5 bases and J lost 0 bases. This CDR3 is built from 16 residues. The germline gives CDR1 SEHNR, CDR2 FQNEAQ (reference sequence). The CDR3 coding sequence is TGTGCCAGCAGCGCGAGACAGGGAACGAACACCGGGGAGCTGTTTTTT. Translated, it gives CASSARQGTNTGELFF. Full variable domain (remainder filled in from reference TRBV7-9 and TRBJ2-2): DTGVSQNPRHKITKRGQNVTFRCDPISEHNRLYWYRQTLGQGPEFLTYFQNEAQLEKSRLLSDRFSAERPKGSFSTLEIQRTEQGDSAMYLCASSARQGTNTGELFFGEGSRLTVL.

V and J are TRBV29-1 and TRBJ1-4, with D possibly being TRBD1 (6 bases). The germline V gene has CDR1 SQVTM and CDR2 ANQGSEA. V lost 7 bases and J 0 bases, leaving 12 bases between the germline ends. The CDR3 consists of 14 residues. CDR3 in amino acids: CSAQDSATNEKLFF. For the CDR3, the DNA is TGCAGCGCCCAGGACAGTGCAACTAATGAAAAACTGTTTTTT.

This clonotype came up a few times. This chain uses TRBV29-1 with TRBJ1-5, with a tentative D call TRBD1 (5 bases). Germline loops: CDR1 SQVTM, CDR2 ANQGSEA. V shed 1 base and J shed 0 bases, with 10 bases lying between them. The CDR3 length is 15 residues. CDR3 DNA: TGCAGCGTTGAAGCCGGGGACGGTAGCAATCAGCCCCAGCATTTT. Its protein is CSVEAGDGSNQPQHF.

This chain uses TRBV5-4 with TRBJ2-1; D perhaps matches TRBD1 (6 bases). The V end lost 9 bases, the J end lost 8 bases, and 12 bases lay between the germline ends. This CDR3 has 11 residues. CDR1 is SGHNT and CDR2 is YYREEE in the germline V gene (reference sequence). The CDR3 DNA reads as TGTGCCATTCAGGGGTGGGATGAGCAGTTCTTC. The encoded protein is CAIQGWDEQFF. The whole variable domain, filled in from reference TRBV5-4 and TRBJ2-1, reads ETGVTQSPTHLIKTRGQQVTLRCSSQSGHNTVSWYQQALGQGPQFIFQYYREEENGRGNFPPRFSGLQFPNYSSELNVNALELDDSALYLCAIQGWDEQFFGPGTRLTVL.

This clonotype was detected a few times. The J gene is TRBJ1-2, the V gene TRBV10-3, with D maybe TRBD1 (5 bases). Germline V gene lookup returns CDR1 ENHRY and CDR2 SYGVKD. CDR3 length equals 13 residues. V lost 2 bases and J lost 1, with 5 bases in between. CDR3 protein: CAISEGGNYGYTF. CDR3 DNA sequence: TGTGCCATCAGTGAGGGGGGTAACTATGGCTACACCTTC.

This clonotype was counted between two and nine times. CDR3 residues: CASSEWGGGYGEQYF. CDR3 bases: TGTGCCAGCAGTGAATGGGGAGGTGGGTACGGCGAGCAGTACTTC. The rearrangement uses TRBV25-1 and TRBJ2-7; D possibly corresponds to TRBD2 (6 bases). In germline, CDR1 is MGHDK, CDR2 SYGVNS. CDR3 length: 15 residues. V was trimmed by 1 base and J by 6 bases, leaving 16 bases between them.